This entry lists 10 T cell receptor beta chains sequenced from one sample in a study of tumor and adjacent non-tumor tissue in lung cancer (dated by TCRdb to 2017 to 2018). Library method: multiplex PCR. Sequencing instrument: Illumina HiSeq 2500. TCRbeta libraries were constructed through three rounds of nested PCR with primers (Table S4) according to protocols adapted from ARM-PCR. TCRdb applied fastp at Q25 and MiXCR to the public reads, then kept only in-frame beta chains. Each CDR3 protein gets just one entry, which takes the most common genes and DNA from the rows behind it. Present in this sample are under 80,000 distinct CDR3 sequences, around 82% of which were seen just once. 35% to 50% of the sample rests with the top ten. RNA was extracted from bulk unsorted tissue and checked for quality with a NanoDrop ND-1000 and an Agilent 2100. Normal lung samples were distant non-tumor tissue taken more than 3 cm from the tumor edge.

Sequences were obtained from distant non-tumor lung tissue. These TCRs come from a man aged 60-69 years with non-small cell lung cancer.

Comments on this clonotype: One end of the junction varies from germline; a read error may be responsible. The chain couples TRBV6-5 to TRBJ1-1; D gene ambiguous. The CDR3 totals 15 residues. Per the germline V gene, CDR1 is MNHEY and CDR2 is SVGAGI. The CDR3 DNA is TGTGCCAGCAGTTACGGTGGTCAGGTGTCCACTAAAGCTTTCTTC. Its translation is CASSYGGQVSTKAFF.

Comments on this clonotype: The CDR3 end shows no conserved phenylalanine or tryptophan, and so a read error is likely. The genes are TRBV11-1 and TRBJ1-1; weak D call: TRBD1 (6 bases). Germline CDR1 and CDR2: SGHAT and FQDESV (reference sequence). V was pared by 2 bases and J by 8 bases, with 12 bases between. The CDR3 has 13 amino acids. The chain's CDR3 is CASSLTPGAEAFS. CDR3 in DNA: TGTGCCAGCAGCTTAACGCCGGGGGCGGAAGCTTTCTCT.

Concerning this clonotype: One junction end does not reproduce the germline sequence, and a read error may be involved. This chain connects TRBV10-3 to TRBJ1-5; D gene ambiguous. This CDR3 is 17 amino acids long. Germline V lookup: CDR1 ENHRY, CDR2 SYGVKD. This chain's CDR3 is CAISEIMVEGTNQPQHF. In nucleotides, the CDR3 is TGTGCAATCAGTGAGATTATGGTTGAGGGCACCAATCAGCCCCAGCATTTT.

With respect to this clonotype: At one of its ends the junction is not consistent with the germline gene, which may arise from a read error. The gene calls are TRBV12-3 or TRBV12-4 and TRBJ2-1; TRBD1 might be the D (5 bases). The CDR3 covers 18 residues. CDR3 nucleotide sequence: TGTGCCAGCACCTACGCATGGGGCCCCACCGTCTTCTACAATGAGCACTTCTTC. Translating it yields CASTYAWGPTVFYNEHFF.

The chain has TRBV7-3 and TRBJ2-2, with D hard to call. V was shortened by 6 bases and J by 9 bases, with 20 bases between the two germline ends. Germline values: CDR1 SGHTA, CDR2 FQGTGA. This CDR3 has 15 residues. The CDR3 DNA reads as TGTGCCAGCAGTACCGAGACTCGGAACAACTGGGAGCTGTTTTTT. This sequence encodes CASSTETRNNWELFF.

This clonotype has only one observation. At one boundary the junction diverges from the germline segment, which might be a read error. This rearrangement joins TRBV6-5 to TRBJ2-1, with 13 bases matching TRBD2. CDR1 and CDR2 (germline): MNHEY, SVGAGI. The CDR3 is made up of 21 amino acids. Here the CDR3 DNA reads TGTGCCAGTAGTTATTACCCAAGGACTAGCGGGAGTGCCTACACCTACAAAGAGCAGTTCTTC. Encoded protein: CASSYYPRTSGSAYTYKEQFF.

By frequency in the sample, this clonotype is medium-sized (0.01 to 0.1%). V usage is TRBV29-1 and J usage is TRBJ2-2; the D call may be TRBD1 or TRBD2 (6 bases each). CDR1 and CDR2 (germline): SQVTM, ANQGSEA. Trimming pared 7 bases from V and 2 bases from J, leaving 11 bases between. The CDR3 is 13 amino acids. The CDR3 region is CSAEGDNTGELFF. CDR3 in DNA: TGCAGCGCGGAGGGGGATAACACCGGGGAGCTGTTTTTT.

This chain uses TRBV29-1 with TRBJ2-5, with D unresolved. Germline CDR1 and CDR2: SQVTM and ANQGSEA. This CDR3 spans 11 amino acids. Trimming removed 5 bases from V and 8 bases from J, with 12 bases in between. The CDR3 nucleotides are TGCAGCGTTCGGATCGTAGAAACCCAGTACTTC. This encodes CSVRIVETQYF.

Turning to this clonotype: Germline is not matched at one junction end, which may reflect a read error. V is TRBV28 and J is TRBJ2-3; 8 bases map to TRBD2. Germline loops: CDR1 MDHEN, CDR2 SYDVKM. The CDR3 extends over 14 amino acids. The CDR3, as DNA: TGTGCCAGTAGTTTCCTAGCGGGCAAAGATACGCAGTATTTT. Its translation is CASSFLAGKDTQYF.

In the case of this clonotype: One junction end disagrees with the germline gene, perhaps due to a read error. The rearrangement joins TRBV13 to TRBJ2-3; TRBD1 is a possible D gene (6 bases). The CDR3 is 15 amino acids. Germline-derived CDR1 and CDR2 are PRHDT and FYEKMQ (reference sequence). The CDR3 sequence is CASSFARQDTDTLYF. CDR3 DNA sequence: TGTGCCAGCAGCTTTGCGAGACAGGACACAGATACGCTGTATTTT.